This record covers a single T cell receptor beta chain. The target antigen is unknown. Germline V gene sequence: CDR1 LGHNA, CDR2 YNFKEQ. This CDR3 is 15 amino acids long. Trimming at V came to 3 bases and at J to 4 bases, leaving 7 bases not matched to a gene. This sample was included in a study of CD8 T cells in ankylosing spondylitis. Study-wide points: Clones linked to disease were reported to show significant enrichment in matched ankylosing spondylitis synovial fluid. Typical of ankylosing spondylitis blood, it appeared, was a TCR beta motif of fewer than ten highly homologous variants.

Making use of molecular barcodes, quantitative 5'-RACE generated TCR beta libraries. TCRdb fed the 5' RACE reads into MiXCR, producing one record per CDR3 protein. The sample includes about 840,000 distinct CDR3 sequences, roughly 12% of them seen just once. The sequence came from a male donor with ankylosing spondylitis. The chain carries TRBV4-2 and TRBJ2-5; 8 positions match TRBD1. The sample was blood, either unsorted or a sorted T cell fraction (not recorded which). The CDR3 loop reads CASSHFRQGLETQYF. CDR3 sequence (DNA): TGTGCCAGCAGCCATTTCCGACAGGGGTTAGAGACCCAGTACTTC.